This TCR beta chain emerged from a study of cytomegalovirus exposure and HLA in healthy donors. Overall study context: An early data release held tens of millions of unique TCRs from HLA-typed donors.

CDR3 size: 15 residues. V lost 4 bases to trimming and J lost 4 bases; unmatched junction nucleotides: 6. Germline-derived CDR1 and CDR2 are SGDLS and YYNGEE. Study outcomes and limitations: HLA restriction was apparent for most CMV-associated TCR beta chains in a later analysis. In a later analysis, productive TCRs from donors in an Asian-associated ancestry cluster reportedly carried fewer N-insertions than the cohort mean. It was only CMV serostatus that was available as immune exposure information.

Vbeta (60) and Jbeta (13) primers were used in the PCR. TCRdb's table, derived via immunoSEQ multiplex PCR, lists solely in-frame clones and lacks some. The sample lists fewer than 200,000 clones; 80% were seen once. Comments on this clone: The target antigen is unknown.

The source is a woman aged 50 to 60 in good health and CMV-seronegative. The chain links TRBV9 to TRBJ2-1, with 9 bases aligning to TRBD2. What was sequenced was PBMCs. The CDR3: CASSPSGGPYNEQFF. CDR3 DNA sequence: TGTGCCAGCAGCCCCAGCGGGGGGCCGTACAATGAGCAGTTCTTC. The full variable domain, completed using reference TRBV9 and TRBJ2-1, is DSGVTQTPKHLITATGQRVTLRCSPRSGDLSVYWYQQSLDQGLQFLIQYYNGEERAKGNILERFSAQQFPDLHSELNLSSLELGDSALYFCASSPSGGPYNEQFFGPGTRLTVL.